This entry concerns a single T cell receptor beta chain. V trimming: 5 bases; J trimming: 7 bases; junction bases outside the gene matches: 5. Germline-derived CDR1 and CDR2 are SEHNR and FQNEAQ (reference sequence). This CDR3 region has 13 residues. These data originate in a study of identifying expanded T cells in peripheral blood. Measured with immunoSEQ multiplex PCR; TCRdb has only the in-frame clones, and not every one. The table has about 100,000 clones, about nine tenths seen once. The specimen was blood. The chain is built from TRBV7-9 and TRBJ1-2; 9 nucleotides agree with TRBD1. This TCR was sampled from a person between 18 and 70 years old in good health. CDR3 bases: TGTGCCAGCAGCCGGACAGGGGATGGTGGCTACACCTTC. Encoded protein: CASSRTGDGGYTF. Complete variable domain (other parts from reference TRBV7-9 and TRBJ1-2): DTGVSQNPRHKITKRGQNVTFRCDPISEHNRLYWYRQTLGQGPEFLTYFQNEAQLEKSRLLSDRFSAERPKGSFSTLEIQRTEQGDSAMYLCASSRTGDGGYTFGSGTRLTVV.